The clone carrying this TCR beta chain appeared a single time. Its antigen is not known. The entry originates in a study of Ad26.COV2.S vaccination and SARS-CoV-2 variants. For the study at large: Participant was drawn from the COV1001 Ad26.COV2.S trial arm. General study points: Substantial post-vaccination breadth of spike-specific CD8+ and CD4+ T cell responses was reported.

The CDR3 has 15 residues. J was trimmed by 0 bases and V by 5 bases; bases with no gene match: 7. Germline CDR1 and CDR2: LGHNA and YNFKEQ. The method was immunoSEQ multiplex PCR; TCRdb's version includes in-frame clones alone and lacks a portion of them. Of about 480,000 clones listed, roughly 87% were seen once; the top ten hold around 13%. The treatment: some 19 received Ad26.COV2.S at low or high dose, single or two shots; roughly 5 received placebo; per-sample allocation not given. Specimen acquisition occurred on day 63 following the initial vaccine or placebo injection. Boston hosted the donor, who was an adult aged 18-55 years.

Sequencing used peripheral blood, obtained in a trial of Ad26.COV2.S vaccine versus placebo. This clonotype was obtained from a person between 18 and 65 years old who received the Ad26.COV2.S COVID-19 vaccine or a placebo. V gene TRBV4-2 combines with J gene TRBJ2-7, with TRBD2 matching 7 bases. The chain's CDR3 is CASSKTSEFSYEQYF. The CDR3, as DNA: TGTGCCAGCAGCAAAACTAGCGAATTCTCCTACGAGCAGTACTTC.